Below are 24 T cell receptor beta chains sequenced from a single sample in a study of OX40 agonist ivuxolimab in advanced cancers. Only in-frame clones appear in the TCRdb table, and some are missing; sequencing was by immunoSEQ multiplex PCR. The table shows just over 60,000 clones, with 75% to 95% occurring only once. Sequencing was performed on CD4+ or CD8+ T cells sorted from blood, taken in a trial of the OX40 agonist ivuxolimab. These receptors were collected from an adult with an advanced solid tumor such as melanoma, head and neck, liver or kidney cancer.

This rearrangement joins TRBV5-6 to TRBJ2-2, with 10 bases matching TRBD2. After removal of 4 bases from V and 6 bases from J, the junction contained 9 bases not matched to a gene. Germline V gene sequence: CDR1 SGHDT, CDR2 YYEEEE. This CDR3 is 16 amino acids long. The chain's CDR3 is CASSPWSGRAPGELFF. The CDR3 region has the DNA TGTGCCAGCAGCCCTTGGAGCGGGAGGGCCCCCGGGGAGCTGTTTTTT.

This rearrangement joins TRBV28 to TRBJ2-5; the D is unclear. The V gene lost 2 bases and the J gene lost 4 bases, with 11 bases spanning the gap. CDR1 and CDR2 (germline): MDHEN, SYDVKM. The CDR3 is 14 amino acids. Written as DNA, the CDR3 is TGTGCCAGCAGTTTAGAGTCAGGACGAGAGACCCAGTACTTC. Translating it yields CASSLESGRETQYF.

The chain recombines TRBV7-2 with TRBJ2-1; perhaps TRBD1 as D (6 bases). The CDR3 contains 14 residues. Germline CDR1 SGHTA, CDR2 FQGNSA. V was trimmed by 7 bases and J by 5 bases, leaving 15 bases between them. This CDR3 is CASTFVPGDNEQFF. The CDR3 DNA follows: TGTGCCAGCACCTTCGTTCCAGGGGACAATGAGCAGTTCTTC.

The chain has TRBV6-6 and TRBJ2-3, with D possibly TRBD2 on 6 matching bases. The ends were cut back, 5 bases at V and 5 bases at J, with 14 bases in the middle. Per germline, CDR1 MNHNY and CDR2 SVGAGI (reference sequence). The CDR3 loop spans 14 amino acids. CDR3 amino acids: CASSRTKTGDTQYF. The CDR3 nucleotides read TGTGCCAGCAGTCGGACTAAAACGGGAGATACGCAGTATTTT.

The chain links TRBV2 to TRBJ2-1, with D hard to call. The germline CDR1 and CDR2 sequences are SNHLY and FYNNEI. Trimming left V 5 bases short and J 5 bases short, with 13 bases between. This CDR3 contains 14 residues. The chain's CDR3 is CASSPFVGDNEQFF. CDR3 nucleotide sequence: TGTGCCAGCAGTCCCTTTGTTGGGGACAATGAGCAGTTCTTC.

The chain joins TRBV21-1 to TRBJ1-2; TRBD1 reflects the table's D call only, with no check against the DNA. TRBV21-1 constitutes a pseudogene. The CDR3 consists of 16 residues. The CDR3 spells CASSKEGDGENYGYTF. As DNA, the CDR3 is TGTGCCAGCAGCAAAGAGGGGGACGGAGAGAACTATGGCTACACCTTC.

The chain employs TRBV27 and TRBJ1-1; D is possibly TRBD1 (5 bases). Deletions cut 7 bases from V and 6 bases from J, with 12 bases between. This CDR3 region has 12 residues. Germline CDR1 is MNHEY and CDR2 is SMNVEV (reference sequence). CDR3 region: CASTGIGAEAFF. CDR3 DNA sequence: TGTGCCAGCACAGGGATAGGTGCTGAAGCTTTCTTT.

The chain is built from TRBV5-6 and TRBJ2-7; possibly TRBD1 for D (6 bases). There are 13 residues in the CDR3. Germline V lookup: CDR1 SGHDT, CDR2 YYEEEE. Deletions cut 0 bases from V and 3 bases from J, with 7 bases between. The CDR3 DNA reads TGTGCCAGCAGCTTGGTCAGGGGCTACGAGCAGTACTTC. This translates into CASSLVRGYEQYF.

The rearrangement uses TRBV7-9 and TRBJ2-1; 13 positions agree with TRBD2. CDR3 size: 19 residues. CDR1 is SEHNR and CDR2 is FQNEAQ in the germline V gene (reference sequence). V shed 7 bases, J shed 2 bases, and the junction held 14 bases outside the gene matches. The CDR3 is CASNRWGLAGLGTYNEQFF. The CDR3 DNA reads as TGTGCCAGCAACAGATGGGGACTAGCGGGATTGGGAACCTACAATGAGCAGTTCTTC.

This chain links TRBV28 with TRBJ2-2, with TRBD2 matching over 10 bases. The CDR3 covers 16 residues. Germline V gene sequence: CDR1 MDHEN, CDR2 SYDVKM. V dropped 5 bases and J dropped 1; count of bases not matched to a gene: 4. The CDR3 coding sequence is TGTGCCAGCAGTCCACGGACTAGCGGGAACACCGGGGAGCTGTTTTTT. This encodes CASSPRTSGNTGELFF.

The CDR3 loop reads CASREGLAGLGEQYF. In DNA, the CDR3 is TGTGCCAGCAGGGAGGGACTAGCGGGGTTAGGAGAGCAGTACTTC. The rearrangement joins TRBV6-6 to TRBJ2-7; 13 bases are shared with TRBD2. There are 15 residues in the CDR3. V shed 6 bases, J shed 7 bases, and the junction held 9 bases outside the gene matches. From germline, CDR1 is MNHNY and CDR2 SVGAGI (reference sequence).

This clone appeared a single time. This chain uses TRBV7-7 with TRBJ2-3; maybe TRBD1 (6 bases). Germline values: CDR1 SSHAT, CDR2 FNYEAQ (reference sequence). Trimming took 4 bases from V and 6 from J, leaving 14 bases between them. This CDR3 comprises 14 residues. CDR3 sequence (DNA): TGTGCCAGCAGCTCCCCCCATGACAGGGATACGCAGTATTTT. Its protein is CASSSPHDRDTQYF.

This chain uses TRBV4-3 with TRBJ2-3; the D is unclear. CDR1 is LGHNA, CDR2 YSLEER, per germline. This CDR3 spans 16 amino acids. Trimming pared 3 bases from V and 1 base from J, leaving 14 bases between. Here the CDR3 DNA reads TGCGCCAGCAGCCACTTTCTAGGTTCGGGCACAGATACGCAGTATTTT. As protein: CASSHFLGSGTDTQYF.

The chain couples TRBV6-1 to TRBJ1-1; the D is unclear. Between the trimmed V and J ends, which lost 6 bases and 0 bases, there was a span of 5 bases. There are 12 residues in the CDR3. CDR1 and CDR2 (germline): MNHNS, SASEGT. In DNA form, the CDR3 reads TGTGCCAGCAGGCTCTTGAACACTGAAGCTTTCTTT. This codes for CASRLLNTEAFF.

The chain employs TRBV19 and TRBJ1-4; 7 nucleotides line up with TRBD1. Germline CDR1 is LNHDA and CDR2 is SQIVND (reference sequence). Trimming at V came to 4 bases and at J to 6 bases, leaving 8 bases not matched to a gene. The CDR3 extends over 15 amino acids. The CDR3 sequence is CASSRRTGVYEKLFF. CDR3 nucleotides: TGTGCCAGTAGTAGGAGGACAGGAGTCTATGAAAAACTGTTTTTT.

This clone has more than one count but fewer than ten. The gene calls are TRBV6-4 and TRBJ2-5, with 12 bases fitting TRBD2. There are 14 residues in the CDR3. Germline V CDR1 and CDR2: MRHNA, SNTAGT. The V gene end was trimmed by 2 bases and the J gene end by 9 bases; junction bases not matched to a gene: 4. This CDR3 is CASSDGLAGSAQYF. CDR3 nucleotides: TGTGCCAGCAGTGACGGACTAGCGGGATCGGCCCAGTACTTC.

This chain uses TRBV6-4 with TRBJ2-3, with D perhaps given as TRBD1 or TRBD2 (5 bases each). CDR3 length: 15 residues. V lost 0 bases, J lost 3 bases, and 10 bases lay in between. CDR1 is MRHNA, CDR2 SNTAGT, per germline. The CDR3 spells CASSDSNGATDTQYF. CDR3 DNA: TGTGCCAGCAGTGACTCGAACGGGGCAACAGATACGCAGTATTTT.

The chain combines TRBV19 with TRBJ1-5, with 9 bases identical to TRBD1. CDR3 length: 15 amino acids. The germline V gene encodes CDR1 LNHDA and CDR2 SQIVND (reference sequence). The J segment lost 5 bases and the V segment lost 5 bases, leaving 7 bases of the junction unmatched. The CDR3 is CASSGDREDDQPQHF. CDR3 coding DNA: TGTGCCAGTAGTGGGGACAGGGAGGACGATCAGCCCCAGCATTTT.

The rearrangement links TRBV4-1 to TRBJ2-4, with D maybe TRBD1 (5 bases). Trimming took off 0 bases at V and 0 bases at J, with 21 bases between the two ends. Germline CDR1 MGHRA, CDR2 YSYEKL. The length of the CDR3 is 20 residues. Written as DNA, the CDR3 is TGCGCCAGCAGCCAAGACCTCACGAGACAGAGCATTCTAGCCAAAAACATTCAGTACTTC. It specifies CASSQDLTRQSILAKNIQYF.

The J gene is TRBJ2-1, the V gene TRBV19; D uncertain. V lost 6 bases and J 9 bases, leaving 18 bases between the germline ends. This CDR3 spans 14 amino acids. The germline CDR1 and CDR2 sequences are LNHDA and SQIVND (reference sequence). CDR3 DNA sequence: TGTGCCAGTAGGGTTGGGCTGTTGCCCGGTGAGCAGTTCTTC. Encoded protein: CASRVGLLPGEQFF.

V and J are TRBV9 and TRBJ1-2; D call uncertain. The germline V gene has CDR1 SGDLS and CDR2 YYNGEE. V dropped 0 bases and J dropped 4 bases, with 10 bases sitting between them. The CDR3 runs 14 residues. The CDR3 region is CASSVEVGSYGYTF. CDR3 bases: TGTGCCAGCAGCGTAGAGGTCGGGTCCTATGGCTACACCTTC.

This chain uses TRBV28 with TRBJ2-2; D ambiguous. CDR1 is MDHEN and CDR2 is SYDVKM in the germline V gene. The CDR3 consists of 11 residues. Trimming removed 3 bases at V and 6 bases at J, with 2 bases between. The CDR3 spells CASSFSGELFF. As DNA, the CDR3 is TGTGCCAGCAGTTTTTCCGGGGAGCTGTTTTTT.

V and J are TRBV27 and TRBJ2-3; D uncertain. The CDR3 has 15 amino acids. The germline V gene has CDR1 MNHEY and CDR2 SMNVEV (reference sequence). Trimming left V 4 bases short and J 6 bases short, with 17 bases between. The DNA for the CDR3 is TGTGCCAGCAGTTCCCGACCCCCCGGCAGGGATACGCAGTATTTT. Translation gives CASSSRPPGRDTQYF.

This chain connects TRBV7-7 to TRBJ2-7; 8 bases fit TRBD1. V dropped 5 bases and J dropped 3; count of bases not matched to a gene: 9. The CDR3 length is 15 residues. Germline V gene sequence: CDR1 SSHAT, CDR2 FNYEAQ (reference sequence). CDR3 nucleotides: TGTGCCAGCAGCGAAGCCGACAGGGGAGACTACGAGCAGTACTTC. Translation gives CASSEADRGDYEQYF.